The clone carrying this T cell receptor (beta chain) has ten or more counts. The sample originates from a study of response to subunit inactivated influenza vaccine. Via MiXCR, TCRdb re-called the RT-PCR reads, giving one row per CDR3 protein. This repertoire shows 300,000 to 350,000 distinct CDR3 sequences, 21% found once; its top ten account for about 10%. This CDR3 region has 15 residues. With 1 base removed from V and 5 bases from J, the gap between germline ends came to 12 bases. Germline loops: CDR1 SEHNR, CDR2 FQNEAQ (reference sequence). This clonotype was obtained from a man in his fifties or sixties who received an inactivated influenza vaccine. This sequence joins TRBV7-9 and TRBJ1-5; D might be TRBD1 (6 bases). The specimen comprised PBMCs from blood, sampled approximately 20 months after vaccination. The CDR3 DNA reads TGTGCCAGCAGCTTAGGTGGCAGGGGTGATCAGCCCCAGCATTTT. Amino acid sequence: CASSLGGRGDQPQHF.